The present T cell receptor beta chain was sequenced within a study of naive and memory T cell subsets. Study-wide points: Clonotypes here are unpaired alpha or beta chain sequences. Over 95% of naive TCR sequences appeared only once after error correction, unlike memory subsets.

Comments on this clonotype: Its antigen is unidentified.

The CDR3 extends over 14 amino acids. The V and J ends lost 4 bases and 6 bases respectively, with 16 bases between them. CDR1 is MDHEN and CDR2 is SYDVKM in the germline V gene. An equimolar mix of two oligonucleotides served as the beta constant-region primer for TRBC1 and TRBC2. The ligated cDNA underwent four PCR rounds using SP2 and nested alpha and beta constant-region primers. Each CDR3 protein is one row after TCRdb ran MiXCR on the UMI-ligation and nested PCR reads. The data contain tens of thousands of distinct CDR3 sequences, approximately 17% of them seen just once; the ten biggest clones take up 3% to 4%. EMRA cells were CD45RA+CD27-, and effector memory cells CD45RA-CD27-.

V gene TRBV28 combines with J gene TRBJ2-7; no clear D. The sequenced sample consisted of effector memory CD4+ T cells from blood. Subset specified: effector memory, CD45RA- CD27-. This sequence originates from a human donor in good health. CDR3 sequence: CASSYSPGRAEQYF. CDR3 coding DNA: TGTGCCAGCAGTTACTCCCCCGGCCGGGCCGAGCAGTACTTC.